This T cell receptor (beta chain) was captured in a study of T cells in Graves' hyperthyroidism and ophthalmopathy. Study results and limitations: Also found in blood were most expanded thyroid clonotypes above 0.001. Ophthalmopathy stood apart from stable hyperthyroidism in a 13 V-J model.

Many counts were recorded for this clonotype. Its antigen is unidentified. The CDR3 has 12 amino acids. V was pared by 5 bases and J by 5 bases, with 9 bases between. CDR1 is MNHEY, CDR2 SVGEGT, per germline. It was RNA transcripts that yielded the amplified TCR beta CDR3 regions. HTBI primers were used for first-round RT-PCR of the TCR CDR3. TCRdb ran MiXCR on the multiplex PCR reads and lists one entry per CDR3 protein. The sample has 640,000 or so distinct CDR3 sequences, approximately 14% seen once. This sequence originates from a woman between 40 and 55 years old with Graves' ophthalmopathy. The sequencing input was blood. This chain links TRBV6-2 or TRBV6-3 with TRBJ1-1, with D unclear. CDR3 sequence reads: CASSDTRTEAFF. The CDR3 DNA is TGTGCCAGCAGTGACACAAGGACTGAAGCTTTCTTT.